Presented here are 4 T cell receptor beta chains from one specimen sequenced in a study of CD8 T cells in Susac syndrome. With random hexamers, roughly 0.45 to 1 ug RNA was reverse transcribed. One entry per CDR3 protein, called by TCRdb with MiXCR from the immunoSEQ multiplex PCR reads. The table includes around 150,000 distinct CDR3 sequences, 95% detected once. The sample was CD4+ T cells from PBMCs. These receptors were collected from a human donor with Susac syndrome.

The genes are TRBV18 and TRBJ2-3, with 9 bases lining up with TRBD2. The V segment lost 0 bases and the J segment 1 base; nucleotides outside the gene matches: 2. The CDR3 has 16 amino acids. Germline CDR1 is KGHSH and CDR2 is LQKENI. CDR3 sequence: CASSPPWTSGTDTQYF. The CDR3, as DNA: TGTGCCAGCTCACCACCGTGGACTAGCGGCACAGATACGCAGTATTTT.

This chain links TRBV7-2 with TRBJ2-3, with no clear D. The germline V gene encodes CDR1 SGHTA and CDR2 FQGNSA. The CDR3 is 12 residues long. Trimming took 0 bases from V and 4 from J, leaving 2 bases between them. The DNA for the CDR3 is TGTGCCAGCAGCTTAGCTTCAGATACGCAGTATTTT. It codes for CASSLASDTQYF.

This chain joins TRBV3-1 and TRBJ2-1; 8 bases line up with TRBD2. The CDR3 extends over 15 amino acids. The ends lost 8 bases at V and 4 bases at J; junction bases unmatched: 10. CDR1 and CDR2 (germline): LGHDT, YNNKEL (reference sequence). The CDR3 protein is CASLKTSGTYNEQFF. The CDR3 nucleotides are TGTGCCAGCCTAAAAACTAGCGGAACATACAATGAGCAGTTCTTC.

Here the CDR3 DNA reads TGCAGCGTTCGGACAGGGAATTTAGCTGAAGCTTTCTTT. Protein product: CSVRTGNLAEAFF. The rearrangement links TRBV29-1 to TRBJ1-1; 8 bases match TRBD1. Germline V gene lookup returns CDR1 SQVTM and CDR2 ANQGSEA. The CDR3 is 13 residues long. The junction had 8 bases not matched to a gene; V was cut back by 5 bases and J by 6 bases.